A selection of T cell receptor beta chains follows, all from one sample in a study of beta chain features in type 1 diabetes. Produced via immunoSEQ multiplex PCR; TCRdb's table is partial and in-frame only. The table shows 310,000 or so clones, with around 7.6% occurring only once. Input material: central memory CD4+ T cells from blood. Receptors originate from a woman aged 18 to 35 in good health. Both conserved end residues are part of each CDR3.

TRBJ2-7 | TRBV7-2 | CASSLVLTSYEQYF
TRBJ2-7 | TRBV11-2 | CASSLLESFAQYF
TRBJ2-1 | TRBV6-6 | CASSRPEGYDNEQFF
TRBJ1-5 | TRBV19 | CASSIVGTSNQPQHF
TRBJ2-7 | TRBV7-9 | CASSRTGGGASYEQYF
TRBJ2-1 | TRBV10-3 | CAIRDRQDNEQFF
TRBJ2-3 | TRBV10-2 | CASSESRNTQYF
TRBJ2-7 | TRBV11-2 | CASSRGTSGNYEQYF
TRBJ1-5 | TRBV7-2 | CASSPPGAASQHF
TRBJ2-1 | TRBV7-8 | CASSLGELTNEQFF
TRBJ1-2 | TRBV5-6 | CASSPTVYYGYTF
TRBJ2-3 | TRBV29-1 | CSAEGAFF
TRBJ1-3 | TRBV9 | CASSPTGQGNTIYF
TRBJ2-3 | TRBV11-2 | CASSFSGYGTDTQYF
TRBJ2-1 | TRBV2 | CASSKTGTSGRDEQFF